The 32 T cell receptor beta chains below come from one sample, sequenced in a study of yellow fever vaccine responses in identical twins. TCRdb reanalysed the RT-PCR reads using MiXCR and keeps one entry per CDR3 protein. The table shows about 23,000 distinct CDR3 sequences, with more than 60% occurring only once. The source material was T cells from blood (PBMCs), unsorted or a sorted subset (not recorded which), sampled before or after yellow fever vaccination (not recorded which). The receptors were sampled from a young woman who received the yellow fever vaccine.

CDR3 residues: CASSVGTSGFEQYF. The CDR3 nucleotides are TGTGCCAGCAGCGTCGGGACTAGCGGGTTCGAGCAGTACTTC. The chain joins TRBV13 to TRBJ2-7; 12 nucleotides line up with TRBD2. The CDR3 sequence is 14 residues long. From germline, CDR1 is PRHDT and CDR2 FYEKMQ (reference sequence). V lost 5 bases to trimming and J lost 6 bases; unmatched junction nucleotides: 5.

The chain couples TRBV7-9 to TRBJ2-1, with D perhaps matching TRBD1 (6 bases). Germline V gene lookup returns CDR1 SEHNR and CDR2 FQNEAQ (reference sequence). This CDR3 has 14 amino acids. V was trimmed by 5 bases and J by 3 bases, leaving 11 bases between them. CDR3 in amino acids: CASSTPDSYNEQFF. In DNA form, the CDR3 reads TGTGCCAGCAGCACACCGGACAGCTACAATGAGCAGTTCTTC.

The sample holds one count of this clonotype. This sequence joins TRBV11-1 and TRBJ1-3; D not resolved. CDR3 length: 15 residues. The V end lost 0 bases, the J end lost 8 bases, and 14 bases lay between the germline ends. Germline CDR1 and CDR2: SGHAT and FQDESV (reference sequence). CDR3 coding DNA: TGTGCCAGCAGCTTAGCTTGGAGCCGCGGGGACACCATATATTTT. This codes for CASSLAWSRGDTIYF.

This clonotype was seen a few times. This chain connects TRBV28 to TRBJ1-6, with 11 bases fitting TRBD1. CDR1 and CDR2 from the germline V gene are MDHEN and SYDVKM. V was clipped by 4 bases and J by 5 bases; unmatched bases: 1. This CDR3 is built from 15 residues. The CDR3 sequence: CASSSGQGDNSPLHF. CDR3 bases: TGTGCCAGCAGTTCGGGACAGGGGGATAATTCACCCCTCCACTTT.

The chain recombines TRBV13 with TRBJ2-5; tentatively, D is TRBD2 (6 bases). This CDR3 has 14 residues. Germline V gene lookup returns CDR1 PRHDT and CDR2 FYEKMQ (reference sequence). With 6 bases removed from V and 1 base from J, the gap between germline ends came to 12 bases. As DNA, the CDR3 is TGTGCCAGCAGGGGGGACTCGCCCCAAGAGACCCAGTACTTC. Protein sequence: CASRGDSPQETQYF.

This rearrangement joins TRBV6-5 to TRBJ1-1; D possibly corresponds to TRBD1 (6 bases). Trimming cost V 4 bases and J 0 bases, with 12 bases left between them. Per the germline V gene, CDR1 is MNHEY and CDR2 is SVGAGI. The CDR3 extends over 15 amino acids. CDR3 in DNA: TGTGCCAGCAGTTCGGGACAACTCATGAACACTGAAGCTTTCTTT. This sequence encodes CASSSGQLMNTEAFF.

A single count supports this clonotype. V and J are TRBV2 and TRBJ2-7; D possibly corresponds to TRBD2 (6 bases). This CDR3 region has 13 residues. Trimming took off 9 bases at V and 1 base at J, with 13 bases between the two ends. Germline CDR1 SNHLY, CDR2 FYNNEI. CDR3 coding DNA: TGTGCCAGTAATGCTGGGACTTCCTACGAGCAGTACTTC. This sequence encodes CASNAGTSYEQYF.

This clonotype was seen a few times. The chain recombines TRBV11-3 with TRBJ2-5, with 9 bases matching TRBD2. This CDR3 contains 14 residues. CDR1 SGHNT and CDR2 YENEEA come from the germline V gene. The V segment lost 4 bases and the J segment 5 bases; nucleotides outside the gene matches: 5. The CDR3 here is CASSSSGMLETQYF. As DNA, the CDR3 is TGTGCCAGCAGCTCTAGCGGGATGTTGGAGACCCAGTACTTC.

This clonotype was found a few times. V gene TRBV4-1 combines with J gene TRBJ1-4; a weak D match, TRBD1 (5 bases). CDR3 length equals 15 residues. V lost 3 bases, J lost 5 bases, and 13 bases lay in between. Looked up from germline, CDR1 is MGHRA and CDR2 is YSYEKL. CDR3 DNA: TGCGCCAGCAGCCACTTTTGGCGGGGGAATGAAAAACTGTTTTTT. Encoded protein: CASSHFWRGNEKLFF.

The J gene is TRBJ2-1, the V gene TRBV11-1; the D gene is possibly TRBD2 (5 bases). CDR3 size: 15 residues. Germline CDR1 and CDR2: SGHAT and FQDESV (reference sequence). Trimming took 1 base from V and 9 from J, leaving 16 bases between them. CDR3 nucleotides: TGTGCCAGCAGCTTAGGGTCTAGCTTTCATACTGAGCAGTTCTTC. It translates to CASSLGSSFHTEQFF.

This chain joins TRBV7-6 and TRBJ2-1; 9 bases are shared with TRBD2. V trimming: 0 bases; J trimming: 8 bases; junction bases outside the gene matches: 5. Germline loops: CDR1 SGHVS, CDR2 FNYEAQ. The CDR3 covers 15 residues. For the CDR3, the DNA is TGTGCCAGCAGCTTAGCTAGCGGGAGTTTGGATGAGCAGTTCTTC. It translates to CASSLASGSLDEQFF.

V gene TRBV4-1 combines with J gene TRBJ2-7; TRBD2 aligns across 13 bases. In germline, CDR1 is MGHRA, CDR2 YSYEKL. With V trimmed by 3 bases and J by 0 bases, 2 bases remained unmatched. CDR3 length: 16 amino acids. CDR3 in DNA: TGCGCCAGCAGCCAGGGACTAGCGGGGCTCTCCTACGAGCAGTACTTC. This encodes CASSQGLAGLSYEQYF.

This clonotype turned up a few times. V usage is TRBV10-3 and J usage is TRBJ1-2, with D tentatively TRBD1 (6 bases). Germline V gene sequence: CDR1 ENHRY, CDR2 SYGVKD. Trimming cost V 2 bases and J 4 bases, with 8 bases left between them. This CDR3 is 13 amino acids long. CDR3 sequence (DNA): TGTGCCATCAGTGAGGGACAGTTCTATGGCTACACCTTC. Protein: CAISEGQFYGYTF.

The chain links TRBV2 to TRBJ2-3; 10 positions agree with TRBD1. Trimming took 7 bases from V and 4 from J; bases not matched to a gene: 2. CDR1 is SNHLY, CDR2 FYNNEI, per germline. This CDR3 is 13 amino acids long. CDR3 DNA sequence: TGTGCCAGCAACGGACAGGGGGCAGATACGCAGTATTTT. This encodes CASNGQGADTQYF.

The chain links TRBV6-5 to TRBJ2-3; D is undetermined. CDR3 length: 14 residues. The V gene lost 2 bases and the J gene lost 0 bases, with 6 bases spanning the gap. CDR1 and CDR2 (germline): MNHEY, SVGAGI. The CDR3 DNA sequence: TGTGCCAGCAGTTACAGCCTTAGCACAGATACGCAGTATTTT. As protein: CASSYSLSTDTQYF.

This sequence joins TRBV7-2 and TRBJ2-2; D is undetermined. With 1 base removed from V and 1 base from J, the gap between germline ends came to 4 bases. CDR1 is SGHTA, CDR2 FQGNSA, per germline. CDR3 length equals 14 residues. The CDR3: CASSLGQNTGELFF. DNA for the CDR3: TGTGCCAGCAGCTTAGGGCAGAACACCGGGGAGCTGTTTTTT.

This clonotype was counted only a few times. V is TRBV12-3 or TRBV12-4 and J is TRBJ2-5; 8 bases are shared with TRBD1. This CDR3 spans 13 amino acids. The trim removed 4 bases at V and 5 bases at J, leaving 3 bases unmatched. The chain's CDR3 is CASSSTGVETQYF. The CDR3 DNA follows: TGTGCCAGCAGTTCGACAGGGGTGGAGACCCAGTACTTC.

The rearrangement joins TRBV18 to TRBJ1-1; no reliable D call. The germline CDR1 and CDR2 sequences are KGHSH and LQKENI. The germline V and J ends were trimmed by 1 base and 7 bases, with 13 bases remaining between them. The CDR3 has 14 residues. The CDR3 is CASSPREGSIEAFF. CDR3 nucleotide sequence: TGTGCCAGCTCACCACGAGAGGGATCAATTGAAGCTTTCTTT.

The chain recombines TRBV6-4 with TRBJ1-5; no firm D call. Germline assignment: CDR1 MRHNA and CDR2 SNTAGT. The CDR3 runs 13 residues. The germline V and J ends were trimmed by 3 bases and 4 bases, with 7 bases remaining between them. CDR3 region: CASSEGPNQPQHF. The CDR3 DNA follows: TGTGCCAGCAGTGAGGGCCCGAATCAGCCCCAGCATTTT.

V usage is TRBV18 and J usage is TRBJ2-7, with D tentatively TRBD2 (6 bases). Trimming shortened V by 3 bases and J by 4 bases, and 13 bases separated the two germline ends. The CDR3 contains 14 residues. Germline CDR1 KGHSH, CDR2 LQKENI. The CDR3 sequence: CASSPGGGGYEQYF. CDR3 bases: TGTGCCAGCTCACCGGGGGGAGGAGGATACGAGCAGTACTTC.

V and J are TRBV2 and TRBJ2-3; 11 positions agree with TRBD1. The V and J ends lost 8 bases and 5 bases, in that order; junction bases with no gene match: 6. The CDR3 length is 14 residues. Germline CDR1 reads SNHLY; CDR2 reads FYNNEI. The CDR3 coding sequence is TGTGCCAGCGGTGGACAGGGGGCTGGAGATACGCAGTATTTT. Its protein is CASGGQGAGDTQYF.

DNA for the CDR3: TGTGCCATCAGTGAACAAAGAAGGACTAGCGGGAGTGGTGATACGCAGTATTTT. This sequence encodes CAISEQRRTSGSGDTQYF. This chain links TRBV10-3 with TRBJ2-3, with 13 bases identical to TRBD2. Germline V gene lookup returns CDR1 ENHRY and CDR2 SYGVKD. V lost 3 bases, J lost 6 bases, and 12 bases stayed unmatched. The CDR3 is 18 amino acids.

The CDR3 sequence: CASSFDWPRDADTQYF. DNA of the CDR3: TGTGCCAGCAGTTTCGACTGGCCTAGGGACGCAGATACGCAGTATTTT. The V gene is TRBV12-3 or TRBV12-4, the J gene TRBJ2-3; D may be TRBD1 or TRBD2 (5 bases each). The CDR3 has 16 residues. The V and J ends lost 3 bases and 4 bases respectively, with 17 bases between them.

This rearrangement joins TRBV11-1 to TRBJ2-1; 10 nucleotides align to TRBD1. CDR1 and CDR2 from the germline V gene are SGHAT and FQDESV (reference sequence). The CDR3 runs to 15 residues. V dropped 5 bases and J dropped 6; count of bases not matched to a gene: 7. The CDR3 DNA follows: TGTGCCAGCAGCCTCCCGGGACAGGGGTCCAATGAGCAGTTCTTC. It translates to CASSLPGQGSNEQFF.

This chain uses TRBV18 with TRBJ2-1; no reliable D call. V was cut by 3 bases and J by 7 bases, with 7 bases left in between. CDR3 length: 12 residues. Germline CDR1 and CDR2: KGHSH and LQKENI. CDR3 DNA sequence: TGTGCCAGCTCACCTCAGGCTAATGAGCAGTTCTTC. Protein product: CASSPQANEQFF.

The chain has TRBV29-1 and TRBJ2-3; TRBD1 matches at 7 bases. The CDR3 spans 10 residues. Per germline, CDR1 SQVTM and CDR2 ANQGSEA. The CDR3 DNA follows: TGCGGCGGACAGGCCGATACGCAGTATTTT. The encoded protein is CGGQADTQYF.

The chain joins TRBV20-1 to TRBJ2-3; TRBD2 matches at 13 bases. Per the germline V gene, CDR1 is DFQATT and CDR2 is SNEGSKA (reference sequence). With 1 base clipped from V and 2 bases from J, the junction kept 3 bases outside the gene matches. This CDR3 is built from 16 residues. The CDR3 here is CSARGTSGGLTDTQYF. The CDR3 DNA is TGCAGTGCTAGAGGGACTAGCGGGGGCCTCACAGATACGCAGTATTTT.

The chain is built from TRBV5-6 and TRBJ1-2; the D is unclear. V lost 1 base to trimming and J lost 0 bases, with 19 bases between them. The germline CDR1 and CDR2 sequences are SGHDT and YYEEEE. The length of the CDR3 is 18 residues. This chain's CDR3 is CASSLPTGPGRANYGYTF. CDR3 bases: TGTGCCAGCAGCTTGCCGACTGGTCCAGGCAGAGCTAACTATGGCTACACCTTC.

The chain has TRBV6-5 and TRBJ1-2; the D gene is possibly TRBD1 (5 bases). The CDR3 contains 13 residues. V gave up 2 bases and J gave up 6 bases, with 10 bases separating them. Germline values: CDR1 MNHEY, CDR2 SVGAGI. The CDR3 DNA sequence: TGTGCCAGCAGTTACGAGGGGTTGAATGGCTACACCTTC. Encoded protein: CASSYEGLNGYTF.

The gene calls are TRBV15 and TRBJ1-4; 8 nucleotides align to TRBD1. V was pared by 0 bases and J by 5 bases, with 5 bases of the junction left unmatched. CDR3 length: 16 residues. Germline V gene data show CDR1 as LNHNV and CDR2 as YYDKDF (reference sequence). The CDR3 loop is CATSRDQGALNEKLFF. The CDR3 nucleotides read TGTGCCACCAGCAGAGATCAGGGGGCCCTCAATGAAAAACTGTTTTTT. Supplemented by reference TRBV15 and TRBJ1-4, the full variable domain reads DAMVIQNPRYQVTQFGKPVTLSCSQTLNHNVMYWYQQKSSQAPKLLFHYYDKDFNNEADTPDNFQSRRPNTSFCFLDIRSPGLGDTAMYLCATSRDQGALNEKLFFGSGTQLSVL.

The V gene is TRBV29-1, the J gene TRBJ2-1; 7 bases line up with TRBD1. The CDR3 is 15 amino acids. Losses at the gene ends were 0 bases for V and 3 bases for J; bases not matched to a gene: 5. Germline V CDR1 and CDR2: SQVTM, ANQGSEA. The DNA of the CDR3 is TGCAGCGTTGAAGACCGGGACAGAGACTACAATGAGCAGTTCTTC. This sequence encodes CSVEDRDRDYNEQFF.

Comment on this clonotype: The junction differs from germline at one of its ends, possibly a read error. The rearrangement uses TRBV29-1 and TRBJ2-3; D not certain. Germline loops: CDR1 SQVTM, CDR2 ANQGSEA. The CDR3 consists of 10 residues. The CDR3 bases are TGCAGCGTCAGCAGAGATACGCAGTATTTT. Its protein is CSVSRDTQYF.